Listed here are 20 T cell receptor beta chains from one sample, sequenced in a study of persistence of HIV-infected CD4 T cells. No antigen has been identified for these receptors. The immunoSEQ assay was version 4, run in survey mode. Sequenced by immunoSEQ multiplex PCR; TCRdb stores in-frame clones only, minus some. The sample shows 40,000 to 45,000 clones, roughly 90% of them seen only once. Nonspecific anti-CD3/anti-CD28 bead stimulation represents the broad CD4+ T cell repertoire. Sorting of responding CD4+ T cells relied on upregulated CD40 ligand together with CD69. This specimen consisted of CD4+ T cells sorted from PBMCs after roughly 18-hour stimulation, obtained from a patient who received antiretroviral therapy. These receptor sequences come from an adult man with HIV who was CMV-seropositive.

The chain couples TRBV2 to TRBJ1-5, with 8 bases matching TRBD1. CDR1 SNHLY and CDR2 FYNNEI come from the germline V gene. The CDR3 length is 13 residues. J was trimmed by 7 bases and V by 8 bases; bases with no gene match: 7. The DNA for the CDR3 is TGTGCCAGCTGCACAGGGGGGAGACAGCCCCAGCATTTT. Its protein is CASCTGGRQPQHF.

V is TRBV6-5 and J is TRBJ2-2, with 7 positions matching TRBD1. Germline V gene data show CDR1 as MNHEY and CDR2 as SVGAGI. Losses at the gene ends were 0 bases for V and 7 bases for J; bases not matched to a gene: 5. The CDR3 runs 15 residues. Here the CDR3 DNA reads TGTGCCAGCAGTTACTCGGCAAGGGGGCGCGGGGAGCTGTTTTTT. Translating it yields CASSYSARGRGELFF.

The rearrangement links TRBV6-2 or TRBV6-3 to TRBJ2-2, with D maybe TRBD1 (5 bases). CDR1 MNHEY and CDR2 SVGEGT come from the germline V gene. The CDR3 covers 17 residues. With 2 bases removed from V and 5 bases from J, the gap between germline ends came to 18 bases. CDR3 sequence reads: CASSYPYRQLGTGELFF. In DNA form, the CDR3 reads TGTGCCAGCAGTTACCCCTACAGGCAACTTGGAACCGGGGAGCTGTTTTTT.

The chain links TRBV10-1 to TRBJ1-5, with D maybe TRBD1 (5 bases). The V gene's germline CDR1 is WNHNN and CDR2 SYGVQD (reference sequence). Trimming took 10 bases from V and 2 from J, leaving 18 bases between them. The CDR3 has 15 residues. Here the CDR3 reads CATRAGGWCNQPQHF. The CDR3 DNA is TGCGCCACCAGGGCGGGGGGATGGTGCAATCAGCCCCAGCATTTT.

The chain combines TRBV9 with TRBJ2-3; no definite D call. The V gene lost 4 bases and the J gene lost 6 bases, with 12 bases spanning the gap. Germline loops: CDR1 SGDLS, CDR2 YYNGEE. The CDR3 consists of 13 residues. The CDR3 loop reads CASSSGLGDTQYF. The CDR3, as DNA: TGTGCCAGCAGCTCTGGGCTCGGGGATACGCAGTATTTT.

This chain links TRBV24-1 with TRBJ2-2; D remains unclear. Trimming took 4 bases from V and 2 from J, leaving 10 bases between them. The CDR3 loop spans 15 amino acids. Germline V gene lookup returns CDR1 KGHDR and CDR2 SFDVKD. The CDR3 DNA reads TGTGCCACCAGTGACAGGTTTCTAAACACCGGGGAGCTGTTTTTT. Translated, it gives CATSDRFLNTGELFF.

The CDR3 sequence is CASRRTDPNQPQHF. DNA of the CDR3: TGTGCCAGCAGAAGGACAGATCCCAATCAGCCCCAGCATTTT. The V gene is TRBV28, the J gene TRBJ1-5, with a possible D match to TRBD1 (6 bases). The CDR3 has 14 residues. Trimming pared 6 bases from V and 3 bases from J, leaving 12 bases between. Germline V gene sequence: CDR1 MDHEN, CDR2 SYDVKM.

The rearrangement uses TRBV7-6 and TRBJ1-1, with no clear D. This CDR3 comprises 15 residues. The V gene's germline CDR1 is SGHVS and CDR2 FNYEAQ. V was cut by 4 bases and J by 2 bases, with 14 bases left in between. The CDR3 is CASSSLAGGNTEAFF. The CDR3 coding sequence is TGTGCCAGCAGCTCCCTAGCGGGAGGAAACACTGAAGCTTTCTTT.

This rearrangement joins TRBV24-1 to TRBJ1-2, with 9 positions matching TRBD1. V lost 2 bases to trimming and J lost 6 bases; unmatched junction nucleotides: 3. The CDR3 covers 14 residues. Per the germline V gene, CDR1 is KGHDR and CDR2 is SFDVKD. The CDR3 protein is CATSDSRTGDGYTF. CDR3 in DNA: TGTGCCACCAGTGATTCAAGGACAGGGGATGGCTACACCTTC.

This sequence joins TRBV12-3 or TRBV12-4 and TRBJ2-1; D unclear. CDR3 length: 12 residues. V lost 3 bases, J lost 8 bases, and 8 bases lay in between. The CDR3 loop reads CASSFEGHEQFF. The CDR3 coding sequence is TGTGCCAGCAGTTTTGAAGGGCATGAGCAGTTCTTC.

V is TRBV18 and J is TRBJ1-1; perhaps TRBD1 as D (5 bases). The V end was cut by 2 bases, the J end by 5 bases, with 9 bases between. There are 13 residues in the CDR3. CDR1 is KGHSH and CDR2 is LQKENI in the germline V gene. CDR3 DNA: TGTGCCAGCTCACCAAGGGGAGGGACTGAAGCTTTCTTT. Translation: CASSPRGGTEAFF.

This clone was counted a single time. The rearrangement joins TRBV7-2 to TRBJ1-2; no firm D call. Germline V gives CDR1 SGHTA, CDR2 FQGNSA. This CDR3 is built from 14 residues. V shed 3 bases and J shed 0 bases, with 8 bases lying between them. Written as DNA, the CDR3 is TGTGCCAGCAGCTTCAACGGGCCTAACTATGGCTACACCTTC. This sequence encodes CASSFNGPNYGYTF.

This chain joins TRBV6-5 and TRBJ1-1; D is uncertain. Germline lookup yields CDR1 MNHEY and CDR2 SVGAGI. The CDR3 sequence is 14 residues long. Trimming pared 0 bases from V and 3 bases from J, leaving 8 bases between. CDR3 in amino acids: CASSYSGRDTEAFF. The CDR3 DNA follows: TGTGCCAGCAGTTACTCTGGTCGGGACACTGAAGCTTTCTTT.

This clone has only one observation. This chain connects TRBV7-2 to TRBJ1-1; D is uncertain. Germline-derived CDR1 and CDR2 are SGHTA and FQGNSA. Trimming shortened V by 2 bases and J by 5 bases, and 12 bases separated the two germline ends. This CDR3 spans 14 amino acids. CDR3 in amino acids: CASSLSVRKTEAFF. CDR3 sequence (DNA): TGTGCCAGCAGCTTAAGTGTTAGGAAAACTGAAGCTTTCTTT.

The chain combines TRBV27 with TRBJ1-6; D is possibly TRBD1 (6 bases). CDR1 and CDR2 (germline): MNHEY, SMNVEV (reference sequence). The CDR3 length is 13 residues. V dropped 6 bases and J dropped 9 bases, with 12 bases sitting between them. The CDR3 bases are TGTGCCAGCAGCCGACAGGTGGGTTCACCCCTCCACTTT. It specifies CASSRQVGSPLHF.

The CDR3 bases are TGTGCCAGCAGCCAACCCGACAGGTACGCAGATACGCAGTATTTT. This sequence encodes CASSQPDRYADTQYF. The chain recombines TRBV3-1 (or the pseudogene TRBV3-2) with TRBJ2-3, with D possibly being TRBD1 (6 bases). Per the germline V gene, CDR1 is LGHDT and CDR2 is YNNKEL (reference sequence). CDR3 length equals 15 residues. The V end was cut by 2 bases, the J end by 4 bases, with 13 bases between.

In nucleotides, the CDR3 is TGTGCCACCATTTACGGTGGGGGACAGAGCAATCAGCCCCAGCATTTT. Translation: CATIYGGGQSNQPQHF. The chain links TRBV6-6 to TRBJ1-5; 7 positions match TRBD1. The V gene's germline CDR1 is MNHNY and CDR2 SVGAGI (reference sequence). V lost 10 bases and J lost 1; bases outside the gene matches: 13. The CDR3 extends over 16 amino acids.

The chain carries TRBV20-1 and TRBJ2-1; D ambiguous. The CDR3 extends over 11 amino acids. CDR1 is DFQATT and CDR2 is SNEGSKA in the germline V gene (reference sequence). V was shortened by 6 bases and J by 3 bases, with 6 bases between the two germline ends. CDR3 DNA sequence: TGCAGTGCCTTTCTCTACAATGAGCAGTTCTTC. It encodes CSAFLYNEQFF.

The gene calls are TRBV7-9 and TRBJ1-1; TRBD1 aligns across 10 bases. The CDR3 spans 14 residues. J lost 7 bases, V lost 6 bases, and 8 bases had no gene match. Germline V gives CDR1 SEHNR, CDR2 FQNEAQ (reference sequence). The CDR3: CASRRQGAQGEAFF. As DNA, the CDR3 is TGTGCCAGCAGAAGACAGGGGGCGCAGGGTGAAGCTTTCTTT.

The chain links TRBV6-5 to TRBJ1-4; D might be TRBD1 (6 bases). Germline CDR1 is MNHEY and CDR2 is SVGAGI. The ends were cut back, 3 bases at V and 8 bases at J, with 16 bases in the middle. This CDR3 has 15 residues. CDR3 nucleotide sequence: TGTGCCAGCAGTTATACAGGACAGTCACGGGAAAAACTGTTTTTT. Translating it yields CASSYTGQSREKLFF.